The rows below give T cell receptor beta chains drawn from one sample of a study of cytomegalovirus exposure and HLA in healthy donors. Assay used: immunoSEQ multiplex PCR; TCRdb lists only in-frame clones, some missing. The sample yields about 73,000 clones, 67% seen once. Material for sequencing was PBMCs. These receptors originate from a woman between 45 and 65 years old in good health and CMV-seropositive. The CDR3 runs from the conserved cysteine through the conserved F or W. Fields, in order: V gene, J gene, CDR3 protein.

V: TRBV18; J: TRBJ1-1; CDR3: CASSKGAENTEAFF
V: TRBV7-6; J: TRBJ2-1; CDR3: CASSEPHRDRDNEQFF
V: TRBV4-2; J: TRBJ2-3; CDR3: CASSQETGTSPSVQYF
V: TRBV5-1; J: TRBJ2-7; CDR3: CASSLKGASSYEQYF
V: TRBV6-5; J: TRBJ1-1; CDR3: CASSYSTRDRVHF
V: TRBV29-1; J: TRBJ1-1; CDR3: CSDGGTEAFF
V: TRBV19; J: TRBJ1-4; CDR3: CASSSPRGANNEKLFF
V: TRBV5-1; J: TRBJ2-1; CDR3: CASSLSPSGGAFNEQFF
V: TRBV30; J: TRBJ1-4; CDR3: CAWSVNGGWDEKLFF
V: TRBV9; J: TRBJ2-5; CDR3: CASSVDYLPRETQYF
V: TRBV5-6; J: TRBJ1-5; CDR3: CASSLGQRNQPQHF
V: TRBV6-1; J: TRBJ2-5; CDR3: CASSEPPYETQYF
V: TRBV5-1; J: TRBJ2-5; CDR3: CASTVTGAGETQYF
V: TRBV7-3; J: TRBJ2-5; CDR3: CASSLTRGVSETQYF
V: TRBV9; J: TRBJ2-1; CDR3: CASSPTGTGDNEQFF
V: TRBV6-6; J: TRBJ1-3; CDR3: CASSIQGPGNTIYF
V: TRBV6-6; J: TRBJ1-2; CDR3: CASSTRMAGGTYGYTF
V: TRBV4-1; J: TRBJ1-6; CDR3: CARNRGRKPLHF
V: TRBV27; J: TRBJ1-6; CDR3: CASSLSRQGALGNSPLHF
V: TRBV7-9; J: TRBJ2-3; CDR3: CASSQAPGGTQYF
V: TRBV11-3; J: TRBJ2-5; CDR3: CASSMTGGGVETQYF
V: TRBV4-2; J: TRBJ2-5; CDR3: CASSQAPGQETQYF
V: TRBV6-6; J: TRBJ2-5; CDR3: CASTKLAGVYQETQYF